Below, one T cell receptor (beta chain) is given with its context. Its specificity is not known. Amplified TCR beta CDR3 regions derived from RNA transcripts. HTBI primers were employed in a first-round RT-PCR of the TCR CDR3. Using its own MiXCR run on the multiplex PCR reads, TCRdb lists one record per CDR3 protein. The table lists about 520,000 distinct CDR3 sequences, around a quarter of them singletons, with approximately 10% in the top ten. The sample comes from a study of T cells in Graves' hyperthyroidism and ophthalmopathy. Study-level background: Peripheral blood was acquired at first diagnosis, ahead of any therapy whatsoever. The study, taken as a whole, reports: Most expanded thyroid clonotypes above 0.001 recurred in blood.

V lost 4 bases to trimming and J lost 8 bases; unmatched junction nucleotides: 9. The germline V gene encodes CDR1 SGHTA and CDR2 FQGNSA. The length of the CDR3 is 14 residues. Ophthalmopathy patients had Clinical Activity Score at least 3, NOSPECS grade at least 4, duration under 3 months. Patients with uncontrolled infections, other autoimmune diseases, pregnancy or lactation were excluded. The sequencing sample was made of blood. The rearrangement uses TRBV7-2 and TRBJ1-2; 8 bases agree with TRBD1. The source of this sequence is a woman in her 30s with Graves' ophthalmopathy. CDR3 in amino acids: CASSSDPGGRGYTF. CDR3 DNA sequence: TGTGCCAGCAGCTCAGATCCAGGGGGCAGGGGCTACACCTTC.